The entry that follows covers one T cell receptor beta chain sequence. Its target is not known. The sample comes from a study of shared clonotypes between healthy human individuals. An approximately 220 ng quantity of DNA, roughly 32,000 T cell genomes, went into the sorted-subset replicate PCRs. Only in-frame clones appear in the TCRdb table, and some are missing; sequencing was by immunoSEQ multiplex PCR. Here the sample spans more than 900,000 clones, 75% to 80% being singletons. Overall study results and limits: Of the naive CD4 clonotypes, 4% to 5% were shared across a few donors. Non-shared clonotypes were found to have lower generation probabilities than the clonotypes that were shared by all four of the sorted-subset donors.

The CDR3 is 15 amino acids. The J segment lost 0 bases and the V segment lost 6 bases, leaving 5 bases of the junction unmatched. Germline V gene sequence: CDR1 SGHAT, CDR2 FQNNGV. Donors included only healthy HIV-negative adults lacking recent acute infections or vaccinations. Source material: memory CD4+ T cells from PBMCs. Subset: CD45RA-negative fraction. The sequence was obtained from a man between 18 and 35 years old in good health. Some clones in this sample may be carry-over from other donors' samples. The V and J genes are TRBV11-2 and TRBJ1-3, with 7 positions matching TRBD1. CDR3 region: CASRGQILSGNTIYF. The CDR3 DNA is TGTGCCAGCAGGGGACAGATCCTCTCTGGAAACACCATATATTTT.